This is a list of T cell receptor beta chains from one sample in a study of blood T cells in healthy people across ages. TCRdb itself ran the 5' RACE reads through MiXCR, one entry per CDR3 protein. The table lists approximately 400,000 distinct CDR3 sequences, about 55% of them singletons. Sequenced input: blood. Receptors were obtained from a man between 60 and 75 years old in good health. Each CDR3 is given with its conserved first and last residue. Each record gives: V gene, J gene, CDR3 length, CDR3 protein.

V gene: TRBV7-2
J gene: TRBJ2-7
CDR3 length: 14
CDR3 protein: CASSVERGMYEQYF

V gene: TRBV6-5
J gene: TRBJ1-2
CDR3 length: 14
CDR3 protein: CASSSPGQRDGYTF

V gene: TRBV7-2
J gene: TRBJ2-3
CDR3 length: 11
CDR3 protein: CASSGPDTQYF

V gene: TRBV29-1
J gene: TRBJ2-7
CDR3 length: 12
CDR3 protein: CSVQGATYEQYF

V gene: TRBV6-4
J gene: TRBJ2-3
CDR3 length: 16
CDR3 protein: CASSHLRGGQKDTQYF

V gene: TRBV9
J gene: TRBJ1-2
CDR3 length: 16
CDR3 protein: CASSQSALQGAGGYTF

V gene: TRBV2
J gene: .
CDR3 length: 13
CDR3 protein: CASSETRTGTQYF

V gene: TRBV10-3
J gene: TRBJ2-1
CDR3 length: 12
CDR3 protein: CAISDRAGEQFF

V gene: TRBV29-1
J gene: TRBJ2-3
CDR3 length: 13
CDR3 protein: CSVEAPGTDTQYF

V gene: TRBV9
J gene: TRBJ2-7
CDR3 length: 14
CDR3 protein: CASSAGQGEYEQYF

V gene: TRBV6-5
J gene: TRBJ1-5
CDR3 length: 16
CDR3 protein: CASSYSTPNSNQPQHF

V gene: TRBV12-3/TRBV12-4
J gene: TRBJ2-1
CDR3 length: 14
CDR3 protein: CASSLEDRYNEQFF

V gene: TRBV7-3
J gene: TRBJ2-7
CDR3 length: 14
CDR3 protein: CASSKSSNSYEQYF

V gene: TRBV7-2
J gene: TRBJ1-4
CDR3 length: 15
CDR3 protein: CASSSTGGSNEKLFF

V gene: TRBV6-5
J gene: TRBJ2-1
CDR3 length: 13
CDR3 protein: CASSYSTVNEQFF

V gene: TRBV15
J gene: TRBJ2-7
CDR3 length: 16
CDR3 protein: CATSRDTGGPAAEQYF